A single sample gave rise to the 5 T cell receptor beta chains below, sequenced in a study of T cell repertoires in cytomegalovirus infection. MiXCR, run by TCRdb on the reads, gives a single entry per CDR3 protein. The table lists around 740,000 distinct CDR3 sequences, roughly a third of them singletons. The sample comprised PBMCs. The receptors here all came from a human donor in good health (CMV status not recorded). Some clones in this sample may be carry-over from other donors' samples.

This clonotype was seen a few times. The chain has TRBV11-2 and TRBJ1-4, with a possible D match to TRBD1 (5 bases). V was trimmed by 0 bases and J by 6 bases, leaving 14 bases between them. This CDR3 is 16 amino acids long. Germline CDR1 SGHAT, CDR2 FQNNGV. This CDR3 reads CASSLDFKGFDEKLFF. The CDR3 DNA reads as TGTGCCAGCAGCTTAGATTTCAAGGGGTTTGATGAAAAACTGTTTTTT. Supplemented by reference TRBV11-2 and TRBJ1-4, the full variable domain reads EAGVAQSPRYKIIEKRQSVAFWCNPISGHATLYWYQQILGQGPKLLIQFQNNGVVDDSQLPKDRFSAERLKGVDSTLKIQPAKLEDSAVYLCASSLDFKGFDEKLFFGSGTQLSVL.

Concerning this clonotype: Its ends do not fully match the called genes, so a read error is possible. The genes are TRBV19 and TRBJ2-7; 7 bases are shared with TRBD1. In germline, CDR1 is LNHDA, CDR2 SQIVND (reference sequence). The CDR3 has 14 residues. As DNA, the CDR3 is TGTGCCATTAGTATCGGGACAGACACCTACGAGCAGTACTTC. The encoded protein is CAISIGTDTYEQYF.

J is TRBJ1-6 and V is TRBV7-2; TRBD1 is a possible D gene (6 bases). Trimming cost V 5 bases and J 8 bases, with 16 bases left between them. This CDR3 comprises 15 residues. The germline CDR1 and CDR2 sequences are SGHTA and FQGNSA. The chain's CDR3 is CASSPQGRVDSPLHF. The CDR3 DNA is TGTGCCAGCAGCCCACAGGGACGGGTAGATTCACCCCTCCACTTT. Full variable domain (missing parts from reference TRBV7-2 and TRBJ1-6): GAGVSQSPSNKVTEKGKDVELRCDPISGHTALYWYRQSLGQGLEFLIYFQGNSAPDKSGLPSDRFSAERTGGSVSTLTIQRTQQEDSAVYLCASSPQGRVDSPLHFGNGTRLTVT.

V usage is TRBV19 and J usage is TRBJ1-3; TRBD1 agrees at 7 bases. V lost 10 bases and J lost 2; bases outside the gene matches: 11. CDR1 is LNHDA, CDR2 SQIVND, per germline (reference sequence). The CDR3 runs 15 residues. CDR3 loop: CAISQQGKAGNTIYF. CDR3 nucleotide sequence: TGTGCCATCAGCCAACAGGGGAAAGCTGGAAACACCATATATTTT. Supplemented by reference TRBV19 and TRBJ1-3, the full variable domain reads DGGITQSPKYLFRKEGQNVTLSCEQNLNHDAMYWYRQDPGQGLRLIYYSQIVNDFQKGDIAEGYSVSREKKESFPLTVTSAQKNPTAFYLCAISQQGKAGNTIYFGEGSWLTVV.

V gene TRBV4-1 combines with J gene TRBJ2-1; 12 positions agree with TRBD2. Germline V gene data show CDR1 as MGHRA and CDR2 as YSYEKL. V was clipped by 4 bases and J by 8 bases; unmatched bases: 18. The CDR3 loop spans 19 amino acids. CDR3 nucleotides: TGCGCCAGCAGCCCAGAAGCCGGACTAGCGGGGAAATTGTACCATGAGCAGTTCTTC. Translated, it gives CASSPEAGLAGKLYHEQFF.